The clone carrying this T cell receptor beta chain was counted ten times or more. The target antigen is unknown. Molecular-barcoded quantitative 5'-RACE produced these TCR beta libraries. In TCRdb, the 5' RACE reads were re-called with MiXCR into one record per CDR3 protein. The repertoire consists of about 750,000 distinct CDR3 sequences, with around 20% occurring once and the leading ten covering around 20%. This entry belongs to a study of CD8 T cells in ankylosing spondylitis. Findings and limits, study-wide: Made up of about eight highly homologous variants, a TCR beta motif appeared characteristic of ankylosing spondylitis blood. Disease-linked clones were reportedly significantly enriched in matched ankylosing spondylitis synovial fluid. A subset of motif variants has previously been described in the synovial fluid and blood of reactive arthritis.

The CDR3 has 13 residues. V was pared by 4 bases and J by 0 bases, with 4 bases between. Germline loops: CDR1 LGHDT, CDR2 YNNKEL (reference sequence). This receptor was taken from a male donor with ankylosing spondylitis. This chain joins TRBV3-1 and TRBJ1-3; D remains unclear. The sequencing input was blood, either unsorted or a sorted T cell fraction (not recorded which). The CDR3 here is CASSPRSGNTIYF. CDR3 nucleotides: TGTGCCAGCAGCCCTCGCTCTGGAAACACCATATATTTT.